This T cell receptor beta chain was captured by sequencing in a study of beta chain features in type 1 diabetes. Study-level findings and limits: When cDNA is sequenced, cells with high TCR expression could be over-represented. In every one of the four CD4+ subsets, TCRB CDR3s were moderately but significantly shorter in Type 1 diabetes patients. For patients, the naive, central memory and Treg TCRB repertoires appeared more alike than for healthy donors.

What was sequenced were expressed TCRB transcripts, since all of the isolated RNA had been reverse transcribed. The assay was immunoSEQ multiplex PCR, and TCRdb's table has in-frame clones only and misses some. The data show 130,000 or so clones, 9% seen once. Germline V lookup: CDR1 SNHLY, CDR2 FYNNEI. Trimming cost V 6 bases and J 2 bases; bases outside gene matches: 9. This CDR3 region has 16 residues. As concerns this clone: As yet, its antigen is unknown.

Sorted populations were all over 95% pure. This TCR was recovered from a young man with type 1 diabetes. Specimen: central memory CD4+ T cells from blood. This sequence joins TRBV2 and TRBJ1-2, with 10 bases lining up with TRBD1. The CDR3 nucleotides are TGTGCCAGCAGCCGGGGACAGGGGTCATTGAACTATGGCTACACCTTC. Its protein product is CASSRGQGSLNYGYTF. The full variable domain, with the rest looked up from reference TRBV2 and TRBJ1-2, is EPEVTQTPSHQVTQMGQEVILRCVPISNHLYFYWYRQILGQKVEFLVSFYNNEISEKSEIFDDQFSVERPDGSNFTLKIRSTKLEDSAMYFCASSRGQGSLNYGYTFGSGTRLTVV.